This section outlines one TCR beta chain sequence together with its context. Antigen: not known. This entry is derived from a study of Ad26.COV2.S vaccination and SARS-CoV-2 variants. General study points: Vaccinees and placebo recipients showed similar non-spike TCR breadth.

This CDR3 is 13 amino acids long. The V and J ends lost 1 base and 7 bases respectively, with 10 bases between them. The V gene's germline CDR1 is SGHDN and CDR2 FVKESK. Measured with immunoSEQ multiplex PCR; TCRdb has only the in-frame clones, and not every one. The sample has over 400,000 clones, 92% seen once. Treatment meaning: around 19 received Ad26.COV2.S at low or high dose, single or two shots; about 5 received placebo; per-sample allocation not given. Collection of the samples took place on day 63 after the first injection of vaccine or placebo. The specimen comprised peripheral blood, sampled in a trial of Ad26.COV2.S vaccine versus placebo. The V call is TRBV14, the J call TRBJ2-5; D gene uncertain. This TCR came from a person aged 18 to 65 who received the Ad26.COV2.S COVID-19 vaccine or a placebo. The DNA of the CDR3 is TGTGCCAGCAGCCAAGCTGGCACCGGGACCCAGTACTTC. Protein: CASSQAGTGTQYF.